This TCR beta chain was observed in a study of breast tumors, draining lymph nodes, adjacent tissues (dated by TCRdb to 2016 to 2018). The study in broad terms: In breast cancer patients, the study compared the TCR beta repertoires of tumor, adjacent nontumor tissue and axillary lymph nodes. The study aimed to assess the relationships and possible T-cell exchange between tumor, surrounding tissue and draining lymph node repertoires in human breast cancer.

Regarding this clonotype: Its binding antigen is unknown. No clone much larger than this one lies a single base away; base qualities are absent.

The sample was run on an Illumina HiSeq 2000. TCR beta chain libraries were generated by multiplex PCR amplification. The amplified TCR beta chain products were analyzed by high-throughput sequencing. TCRdb cleaned the public reads at Q25 with fastp, built clones with MiXCR and kept in-frame beta chains. Every distinct CDR3 protein forms one entry, paired with its most common genes and DNA. The sample table shows tens of thousands of distinct CDR3 sequences, and roughly 40% are seen once. Approximately 24% of the sample belongs to the ten largest clones. V is clipped by 0 bases and J by 3 bases, and the sequence between their germline boundaries is 17 bases long. The germline V gene gives CDR1 as MNHEY and CDR2 as SVGEGT. From the cysteine through the phenylalanine, the CDR3 covers 17 amino acids. Solely the CDR3 DNA is kept, with 51 bases framed from the first base. The research as a whole found: The data were judged consistent with most tumor T cells deriving from the lymph node and then expanding within tumor tissue. Tumor T-cell repertoires showed less diversity than lymph node repertoires and more diversity than nontumor tissue repertoires, and tumor T-cell repertoires showed preferential V and J gene usage. The study presented the conclusion that tumor T cells originate in lymph nodes as consistent with a hypothesis, not as something directly demonstrated. Tumor and nontumor tissue repertoires were significantly more similar in luminal-like than in basal-like breast cancer.

The rearrangement joined TRBV6-2 or TRBV6-3 to TRBJ1-2, with a weak D call of TRBD1 (6 bases match). Source material: breast tumor tissue. This receptor was obtained from a female donor with breast cancer. Some clones in this sample may be carry-over from other donors' samples. The DNA is TGTGCCAGCAGTTACTCGACCCGAGGGGGATTGGACTATGGCTACACCTTC. The encoded protein is CASSYSTRGGLDYGYTF.